The following is a TCR beta chain sequence with its context. Its specificity is not known. The data belong to a study of early T cells in non-severe SARS-CoV-2 infection. Study as a whole: The chains were unpaired, and the sequenced material was bulk RNA from unsorted whole blood. Points from the study as a whole: The study's VDJdb matching favored anti-spike CD8 responses and missed private and CD4 specificities.

Individual cDNA molecules received unique molecular identifiers during library preparation. TCRdb reanalysed the 5' RACE reads using MiXCR and keeps one entry per CDR3 protein. The sample yields about 59,000 distinct CDR3 sequences, roughly an eighth seen once. This CDR3 has 16 residues. The TCR was taken from an adult who was a healthcare worker with PCR-confirmed SARS-CoV-2 infection or an uninfected control (not recorded which). The sample in question was whole blood, obtained at baseline. V usage is TRBV3-2 and J usage is TRBJ2-7; TRBD1 is the table's D call, not checked against the DNA. TRBV3-2 is deemed a pseudogene. The CDR3: CASSQDRTGRIYEQYF. The DNA for the CDR3 is TGTGCCAGCAGCCAAGATAGAACAGGGAGGATCTACGAGCAGTACTTC.